The present T cell receptor beta chain was sequenced within a study of graft-versus-host responses after intestinal transplantation. Overall study context: In this cohort, recipients had multivisceral, liver-intestinal, or isolated intestinal transplants. Once they had received anti-thymocyte globulin induction, all recipients took tacrolimus and steroids for approximately 3 years. Study-level results: There was an association between peak levels of circulating GvH clones and early post-transplant HvG declines. Detection of GvH clones occurred in recipient marrow, and some had their first appearance in ileum or blood.

For this clone: As yet, its antigen is unknown.

The data were produced by immunoSEQ multiplex PCR, yet TCRdb's version contains in-frame clones alone and is incomplete. Among about 90,000 clones listed, just under 95% were seen once. Germline V CDR1 and CDR2: MNHNY, SVGAGI (reference sequence). The V end was cut by 8 bases, the J end by 0 bases, with 10 bases between. The CDR3 is 13 amino acids. The clonotype was recovered from a human donor who received an intestinal transplant. The chain employs TRBV6-6 and TRBJ1-1, with a possible D match to TRBD1 (6 bases). The source was unstimulated CD8+ T cells sorted from spleen or lymph node cells, collected before intestinal transplant. CDR3 sequence reads: CASPGALNTEAFF. The DNA of the CDR3 is TGTGCCAGCCCAGGGGCCCTGAACACTGAAGCTTTCTTT.